These 3 T cell receptor beta chains came from one sample sequenced in a study of early T cells in non-severe SARS-CoV-2 infection (dated by TCRdb to 2020 to 2023). The library came from 5' RACE. This sample was sequenced with a NextSeq 500. TCRdb reran the public reads through fastp at Q25 and MiXCR, keeping productive beta chains. Rows are combined by CDR3 protein, so each entry shows the most common genes and DNA. Present in this sample are more than 85,000 distinct CDR3 sequences, roughly 15% of which were seen just once. The ten largest clones represent about 4.7% of the sample. Sample: whole blood, taken at baseline. These receptors all stem from an adult who was a healthcare worker with PCR-confirmed SARS-CoV-2 infection or an uninfected control (not recorded which).

The chain carries TRBV3-1 and TRBJ1-1; a possible D gene is TRBD1 (5 bases). The V end lost 5 bases, the J end lost 4 bases, and 14 bases lay between the germline ends. This CDR3 comprises 14 residues. Germline-derived CDR1 and CDR2 are LGHDT and YNNKEL (reference sequence). The CDR3 bases are TGTGCCAGCAGCTGGGGCCGGGTTAGCACTGAAGCTTTCTTT. It translates to CASSWGRVSTEAFF.

This clonotype was picked up many times. The chain combines TRBV4-1 with TRBJ2-7, with D perhaps being TRBD1 or TRBD2 (5 bases each). The germline gives CDR1 MGHRA, CDR2 YSYEKL. The CDR3 runs 15 residues. V lost 1 base and J lost 1, with 11 bases in between. The CDR3 DNA reads as TGCGCCAGCAGCCAAGGGGGGACGGTTTCCTACGAGCAGTACTTC. Protein: CASSQGGTVSYEQYF.

The gene calls are TRBV12-3 or TRBV12-4 and TRBJ1-2; 8 bases match TRBD1. Trimming at V came to 6 bases and at J to 2 bases, leaving 8 bases not matched to a gene. This CDR3 region has 15 residues. The CDR3 nucleotides are TGTGCCAGCAGCCGCGGACAGGGAGTCAACTATGGCTACACCTTC. This encodes CASSRGQGVNYGYTF.